The sequence of this T cell receptor beta chain was determined in a study of blood T cell repertoires in COVID-19. J was trimmed by 3 bases and V by 3 bases; bases with no gene match: 7. This CDR3 comprises 16 residues. Per germline, CDR1 SGHTA and CDR2 FQGNSA. This table comes from immunoSEQ multiplex PCR, and its TCRdb copy is limited to in-frame clones, with some not included. The table includes about 110,000 clones, less than 75% detected once. The specimen sequenced was peripheral blood. This clonotype originated in a woman in her 40s with acute or convalescent COVID-19. The rearrangement links TRBV7-2 to TRBJ2-5; 10 bases match TRBD2. CDR3 DNA: TGTGCCAGCAGCTTGGATATAGCGGGGGGTAAAGAGACCCAGTACTTC. Its protein product is CASSLDIAGGKETQYF.